This entry lists 27 T cell receptor beta chains sequenced from one sample in a study of T cell changes during pregnancy in multiple sclerosis. Data came from immunoSEQ multiplex PCR; TCRdb stores just in-frame clones and leaves some out. This repertoire shows fewer than 65,000 clones, roughly nine tenths found once; its top ten account for approximately 3%. The sequencing used peripheral blood, collected in the first trimester of pregnancy. The source of these receptors is a female donor in good health, enrolled as a control in a pregnancy study.

V is TRBV18 and J is TRBJ2-3; no reliable D call. Trimming removed 3 bases from V and 4 bases from J, with 5 bases in between. The CDR3 loop spans 12 amino acids. Germline loops: CDR1 KGHSH, CDR2 LQKENI. The CDR3 bases are TGTGCCAGCTCACCTGGGCCAGATACGCAGTATTTT. The encoded protein is CASSPGPDTQYF.

The chain combines TRBV28 with TRBJ2-7, with a tentative D call TRBD1 (6 bases). V lost 0 bases to trimming and J lost 3 bases, with 21 bases between them. The CDR3 extends over 18 amino acids. Germline CDR1 reads MDHEN; CDR2 reads SYDVKM. The CDR3 nucleotides read TGTGCCAGCAGTTTATGCTCAGGGGAAGATGAGGGTTTCTACGAGCAGTACTTC. It yields the protein CASSLCSGEDEGFYEQYF.

This chain joins TRBV5-5 and TRBJ1-3; 9 bases are a match to TRBD1. This CDR3 contains 16 residues. The germline gives CDR1 SGHKS, CDR2 YYEKEE (reference sequence). Trimming took 4 bases from V and 2 from J; bases not matched to a gene: 7. The DNA of the CDR3 is TGTGCCAGCAGCGTTTCCGGGACAGGGACTGGAAACACCATATATTTT. This encodes CASSVSGTGTGNTIYF.

This rearrangement joins TRBV5-4 to TRBJ2-3; 8 nucleotides align to TRBD2. In germline, CDR1 is SGHNT, CDR2 YYREEE (reference sequence). V lost 3 bases to trimming and J lost 6 bases; unmatched junction nucleotides: 6. The CDR3 loop spans 14 amino acids. The CDR3 region is CASSWGLVSDTQYF. The CDR3 DNA reads TGTGCCAGCAGCTGGGGACTAGTCTCGGATACGCAGTATTTT.

The chain links TRBV18 to TRBJ2-5; 8 bases map to TRBD1. The junction had 9 bases not matched to a gene; V was cut back by 4 bases and J by 2 bases. This CDR3 is 16 amino acids long. Per germline, CDR1 KGHSH and CDR2 LQKENI. In nucleotides, the CDR3 is TGTGCCAGCTCACTTAGACAGGGGACGGCTCAAGAGACCCAGTACTTC. Its protein product is CASSLRQGTAQETQYF.

V and J are TRBV4-2 and TRBJ1-4; 8 nucleotides agree with TRBD1. Losses at the gene ends were 3 bases for V and 0 bases for J; bases not matched to a gene: 0. The CDR3 contains 15 residues. Germline V CDR1 and CDR2: LGHNA, YNFKEQ. The CDR3 reads CASSQTGATNEKLFF. The CDR3 region has the DNA TGTGCCAGCAGCCAGACAGGGGCAACTAATGAAAAACTGTTTTTT.

This chain joins TRBV6-5 and TRBJ2-2, with 10 bases matching TRBD1. J gave up 8 bases and V 2 bases, and 8 bases lay outside the gene matches. The CDR3 loop spans 16 amino acids. The V gene's germline CDR1 is MNHEY and CDR2 SVGAGI. The CDR3 here is CASSYADRGQLGELFF. The CDR3 DNA reads TGTGCCAGCAGTTACGCCGACAGGGGGCAATTAGGGGAGCTGTTTTTT.

This clone was picked up a small number of times. The chain is built from TRBV6-4 and TRBJ1-5; D unclear. The germline V gene encodes CDR1 MRHNA and CDR2 SNTAGT. Trimming left V 1 base short and J 4 bases short, with 8 bases between. CDR3 length equals 14 residues. DNA of the CDR3: TGTGCCAGCAGTGACTTAACCGGGAATCAGCCCCAGCATTTT. Translated: CASSDLTGNQPQHF.

The chain employs TRBV7-2 and TRBJ2-1, with D perhaps matching TRBD2 (5 bases). V lost 5 bases and J lost 7, with 15 bases in between. Germline CDR1 reads SGHTA; CDR2 reads FQGNSA. There are 14 residues in the CDR3. CDR3 coding DNA: TGTGCCAGCAGCCCCCCGGCAACGGGGAATGAGCAGTTCTTC. It is translated as CASSPPATGNEQFF.

The chain uses TRBV4-1 and TRBJ2-3; 12 positions match TRBD2. Trimming took 1 base from V and 3 from J; bases not matched to a gene: 5. CDR3 size: 17 residues. Germline V lookup: CDR1 MGHRA, CDR2 YSYEKL. The CDR3 here is CASSQVGLAGPTDTQYF. The CDR3 DNA reads as TGCGCCAGCAGCCAAGTCGGACTAGCGGGGCCAACAGATACGCAGTATTTT.

This sequence joins TRBV11-2 and TRBJ2-5; 12 nucleotides align to TRBD2. In germline, CDR1 is SGHAT, CDR2 FQNNGV. V was clipped by 5 bases and J by 5 bases; unmatched bases: 9. The CDR3 spans 16 residues. The CDR3 reads CASSHSASGRAETQYF. CDR3 bases: TGTGCCAGCAGCCATTCAGCTAGCGGGAGGGCGGAGACCCAGTACTTC.

The chain links TRBV19 to TRBJ1-1; tentatively, D is TRBD1 (6 bases). V was pared by 5 bases and J by 11 bases, with 15 bases between. The CDR3 totals 12 residues. Germline V gives CDR1 LNHDA, CDR2 SQIVND (reference sequence). CDR3 region: CASSAGWQGAFF. The CDR3, as DNA: TGTGCCAGTAGTGCCGGTTGGCAGGGGGCTTTCTTT.

This clone was detected once. The V gene is TRBV7-8, the J gene TRBJ2-3, with 9 bases that match TRBD2. Germline V gene sequence: CDR1 SGHVS, CDR2 FQNEAQ. This CDR3 has 17 residues. Trimming at V came to 4 bases and at J to 1 base, leaving 9 bases not matched to a gene. CDR3 nucleotide sequence: TGTGCCAGCAGCTCTTTGAAGCGGGGGGAGCGCACAGATACGCAGTATTTT. Its protein product is CASSSLKRGERTDTQYF.

The V gene is TRBV6-5, the J gene TRBJ1-1, with TRBD1 matching over 10 bases. Trimming at V came to 2 bases and at J to 4 bases, leaving 4 bases not matched to a gene. The CDR3 has 15 amino acids. Germline V gene data show CDR1 as MNHEY and CDR2 as SVGAGI. CDR3 nucleotides: TGTGCCAGCAGTTACGTGACAGGGGGCGGCACTGAAGCTTTCTTT. It is translated as CASSYVTGGGTEAFF.

This clone was seen a single time. This chain connects TRBV6-6 to TRBJ1-1, with D possibly matching TRBD1 (6 bases). The germline V and J ends were trimmed by 6 bases and 5 bases, with 13 bases remaining between them. This CDR3 is 13 amino acids long. Germline-derived CDR1 and CDR2 are MNHNY and SVGAGI (reference sequence). CDR3 loop: CASREGHSTEAFF. CDR3 DNA: TGTGCCAGCAGAGAGGGACACTCGACTGAAGCTTTCTTT.

The chain employs TRBV6-1 and TRBJ2-7; D is uncertain. V was cut by 8 bases and J by 4 bases, with 9 bases left in between. This CDR3 has 11 amino acids. The V gene's germline CDR1 is MNHNS and CDR2 SASEGT. In nucleotides, the CDR3 is TGTGCCAGCGCTGGCCTTTACGAGCAGTACTTC. It codes for CASAGLYEQYF.

The gene calls are TRBV7-8 and TRBJ2-7; no reliable D call. CDR1 and CDR2 from the germline V gene are SGHVS and FQNEAQ. V was shortened by 2 bases and J by 1 base, with 12 bases between the two germline ends. The CDR3 has 15 amino acids. The CDR3: CASSLYGQVSYEQYF. CDR3 sequence (DNA): TGTGCCAGCAGCTTATACGGTCAGGTTTCCTACGAGCAGTACTTC.

In DNA, the CDR3 is TGCGCCAGCAGCCCGGGGACAGGGAACACCGGGGAGCTGTTTTTT. It specifies CASSPGTGNTGELFF. The chain has TRBV5-1 and TRBJ2-2, with 8 bases that match TRBD1. After removal of 4 bases from V and 1 base from J, the junction contained 3 bases not matched to a gene. This CDR3 comprises 15 residues. The germline CDR1 and CDR2 sequences are SGHRS and YFSETQ.

DNA for the CDR3: TGTGCCAGCAGTTACTCGACAGGGGAATACAATGAGCAGTTCTTC. It specifies CASSYSTGEYNEQFF. The chain combines TRBV6-5 with TRBJ2-1; 8 bases match TRBD1. Trimming at V came to 0 bases and at J to 4 bases, leaving 2 bases not matched to a gene. Germline V gene lookup returns CDR1 MNHEY and CDR2 SVGAGI. The CDR3 loop spans 15 amino acids.

The J gene is TRBJ2-1, the V gene TRBV7-9; 10 bases line up with TRBD1. Germline V gene data show CDR1 as SEHNR and CDR2 as FQNEAQ (reference sequence). Trimming at V came to 7 bases and at J to 7 bases, leaving 10 bases not matched to a gene. The CDR3 consists of 15 residues. The CDR3 loop is CASTSYRDRGNEQFF. The DNA of the CDR3 is TGTGCCAGCACTTCTTACCGGGACAGGGGTAATGAGCAGTTCTTC.

The CDR3 protein is CACRGSTDTQYF. The DNA of the CDR3 is TGTGCCTGCCGGGGGTCAACAGATACGCAGTATTTT. The chain has TRBV30 and TRBJ2-3, with a weak D call TRBD2 (6 bases). Germline V gives CDR1 GTSNPN, CDR2 SVGIG (reference sequence). V was trimmed by 6 bases and J by 3 bases, leaving 10 bases between them. This CDR3 region has 12 residues.

This clone was seen once. The J gene is TRBJ2-3, the V gene TRBV29-1; 9 bases map to TRBD2. Germline CDR1 SQVTM, CDR2 ANQGSEA. J gave up 1 base and V 8 bases, and 4 bases lay outside the gene matches. The CDR3 length is 13 residues. CDR3 DNA: TGCAGCTCTCAGCGGGGGGGCACAGATACGCAGTATTTT. Its translation: CSSQRGGTDTQYF.

The gene calls are TRBV28 and TRBJ2-7; D is unclear. The ends were cut back, 4 bases at V and 5 bases at J, with 12 bases in the middle. The CDR3 consists of 13 residues. The germline V gene has CDR1 MDHEN and CDR2 SYDVKM. CDR3 sequence: CASSSPPVHEQYF. In DNA, the CDR3 is TGTGCCAGCAGTTCCCCCCCCGTCCACGAGCAGTACTTC.

This clone has a single count. This chain joins TRBV7-3 and TRBJ1-5, with 7 bases fitting TRBD1. The CDR3 is made up of 13 amino acids. J lost 2 bases, V lost 5 bases, and 0 bases had no gene match. Germline-derived CDR1 and CDR2 are SGHTA and FQGTGA. CDR3 region: CASSQGGNQPQHF. CDR3 DNA: TGTGCCAGCAGCCAGGGGGGCAATCAGCCCCAGCATTTT.

CDR3 region: CASSFRGWAAEAFF. The CDR3 DNA sequence: TGCGCCAGCAGCTTTAGGGGTTGGGCGGCTGAAGCTTTCTTT. The chain has TRBV5-1 and TRBJ1-1; possible D gene TRBD1, 5 bases. Germline V gene data show CDR1 as SGHRS and CDR2 as YFSETQ. The CDR3 consists of 14 residues. V lost 2 bases, J lost 6 bases, and 14 bases lay in between.

This chain uses TRBV6-5 with TRBJ1-5, with TRBD1 matching over 7 bases. Germline V gene sequence: CDR1 MNHEY, CDR2 SVGAGI. This CDR3 is 14 amino acids long. V was pared by 4 bases and J by 4 bases, with 4 bases of the junction left unmatched. The CDR3 here is CASSLRQGNQPQHF. CDR3 nucleotide sequence: TGTGCCAGCAGTTTGCGACAGGGTAATCAGCCCCAGCATTTT.

This clone was detected once. The gene calls are TRBV30 and TRBJ2-7, with 7 bases matching TRBD2. CDR1 GTSNPN and CDR2 SVGIG come from the germline V gene (reference sequence). After removal of 2 bases from V and 7 bases from J, the junction contained 8 bases not matched to a gene. CDR3 size: 13 residues. This chain's CDR3 is CAWSPSGDGEQYF. The CDR3 DNA reads as TGTGCCTGGAGTCCCAGCGGGGACGGGGAGCAGTACTTC.